Sequencing of this TCR beta chain was carried out in a study of T cells in Graves' hyperthyroidism and ophthalmopathy. Trimming removed 7 bases from V and 3 bases from J; junction bases left unmatched: 9. CDR3 length: 14 residues. Study results and caveats: The model made its ophthalmopathy prediction, and onset followed a median roughly six months later. Appearing also in blood were most of the thyroid clonotypes expanded above 0.001.

Isolation of PBMCs was performed on 8.5 to 10 ml fresh peripheral blood. Amplification yielded TCR beta CDR3 regions, with RNA transcripts as the source. Carried out on the TCR CDR3, a first-round RT-PCR used the HTBI primer set. TCRdb analysed the multiplex PCR reads with MiXCR anew, one entry per CDR3 protein. The sample includes about 200,000 distinct CDR3 sequences, about a sixth of them seen just once. This clonotype showed up many times. As yet, its antigen is unknown. The chain joins TRBV12-3 or TRBV12-4 to TRBJ2-7; 7 bases map to TRBD1. This TCR came from a woman in her forties or fifties with Graves' hyperthyroidism. The sequenced sample consisted of blood. The DNA for the CDR3 is TGTGCCAGCACTAAAGGGGGCGACTTCTACGAGCAGTACTTC. This encodes CASTKGGDFYEQYF.